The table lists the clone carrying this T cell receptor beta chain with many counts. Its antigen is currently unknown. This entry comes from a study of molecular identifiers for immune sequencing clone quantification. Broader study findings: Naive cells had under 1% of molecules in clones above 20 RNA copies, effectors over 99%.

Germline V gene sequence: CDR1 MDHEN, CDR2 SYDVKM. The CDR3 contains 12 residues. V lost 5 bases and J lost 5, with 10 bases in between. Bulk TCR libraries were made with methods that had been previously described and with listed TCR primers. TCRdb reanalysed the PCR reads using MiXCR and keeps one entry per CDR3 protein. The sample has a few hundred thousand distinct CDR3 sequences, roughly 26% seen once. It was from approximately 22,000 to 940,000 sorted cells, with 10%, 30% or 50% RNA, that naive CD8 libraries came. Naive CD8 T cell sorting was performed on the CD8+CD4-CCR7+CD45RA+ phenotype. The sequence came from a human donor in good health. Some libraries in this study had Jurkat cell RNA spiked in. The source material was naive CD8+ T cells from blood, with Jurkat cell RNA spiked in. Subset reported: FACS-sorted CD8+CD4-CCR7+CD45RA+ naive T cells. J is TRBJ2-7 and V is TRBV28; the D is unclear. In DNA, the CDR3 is TGTGCCAGCAGTCCTCCCAAGCACGAGCAGTACTTC. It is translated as CASSPPKHEQYF.